The next 20 T cell receptor beta chains were all read from a single sample in a study of blood T cell repertoires in COVID-19 (dated by TCRdb to 2018 to 2021). Libraries came from the immunoSEQ multiplex PCR assay. TCRdb took over this immuneACCESS table, retaining in-frame rearrangements with V and J assigned. Such tables are incomplete; in checked studies, under half of the missing clones stem from an unresolved V gene, and the remainder is unexplained. The sample has 40,000 to 45,000 clones on record, roughly 90% of them singletons. Of the sample, about 2.4% falls within the top ten clones. The sequencing input was peripheral blood. The source is a human donor in a cohort sampled during active COVID-19.

The chain carries TRBV11-2 and TRBJ1-6; 8 nucleotides match TRBD1. Germline trimming cut 2 bases from V and 7 bases from J; bases unmatched to any gene: 13. This CDR3 spans 18 amino acids. Germline V gene sequence: CDR1 SGHAT, CDR2 FQNNGV. DNA of the CDR3: TGTGCCAGCAGCTTACAACAGGGGGTGGGGATGAGGAATTCACCCCTCCACTTT. Amino acids: CASSLQQGVGMRNSPLHF.

As to this clone: This CDR3 is missing its conserved last phenylalanine or tryptophan, likely due to a read error. The DNA is omitted, as the CDR3 cannot be located on it reliably, and the CDR3 follows TCRdb's listing. The V call is TRBV9, the J call TRBJ2-4; the table gives TRBD2 as D, unverified against the DNA. Germline V gene data show CDR1 as SGDLS and CDR2 as YYNGEE. The CDR3 length equals 14 residues, ends included. The CDR3 reads CASSVAPRISSESS.

This chain connects TRBV10-3 to TRBJ2-1; 14 bases map to TRBD2. The J segment lost 10 bases and the V segment lost 3 bases, leaving 8 bases of the junction unmatched. The CDR3 spans 16 residues. CDR1 is ENHRY and CDR2 is SYGVKD in the germline V gene. The CDR3 DNA reads as TGTGCCATCAGTGATGGAGGGACTAGCGGGGGAGAGGAGCAGTTCTTC. Translation: CAISDGGTSGGEEQFF.

This clone was counted a single time. The chain combines TRBV2 with TRBJ2-5; D remains unclear. The ends were cut back, 4 bases at V and 3 bases at J, with 6 bases in the middle. Looked up from germline, CDR1 is SNHLY and CDR2 is FYNNEI. The CDR3 has 12 amino acids. Here the CDR3 reads CASSVQKETQYF. CDR3 bases: TGTGCCAGCAGTGTCCAGAAAGAGACCCAGTACTTC.

A single count supports this clone. The J gene is TRBJ2-5, the V gene TRBV6-4, with TRBD2 as a possible D gene (6 bases). Trimming removed 2 bases at V and 2 bases at J, with 6 bases between. This CDR3 comprises 13 residues. Germline CDR1 is MRHNA and CDR2 is SNTAGT. CDR3 DNA: TGTGCCAGCAGTGACCGGGGGCAAGAGACCCAGTACTTC. Translation: CASSDRGQETQYF.

This chain connects TRBV6-5 to TRBJ1-4; D may be TRBD1 (6 bases). The V end lost 2 bases, the J end lost 4 bases, and 14 bases lay between the germline ends. The germline CDR1 and CDR2 sequences are MNHEY and SVGAGI. The CDR3 is 16 amino acids. CDR3 in DNA: TGTGCCAGCAGTTACGTATGGACAGACAATAATGAAAAACTGTTTTTT. It is translated as CASSYVWTDNNEKLFF.

This clone was seen a few times. The chain employs TRBV2 and TRBJ1-5; D perhaps matches TRBD1 (6 bases). The CDR3 length is 15 residues. Germline lookup yields CDR1 SNHLY and CDR2 FYNNEI. Trimming pared 2 bases from V and 6 bases from J, leaving 14 bases between. In DNA, the CDR3 is TGTGCCAGCAGTGAAAGTCTCGGGGGGCGTCAGCCCCAGCATTTT. Its translation is CASSESLGGRQPQHF.

The rearrangement joins TRBV4-1 to TRBJ1-2; D possibly corresponds to TRBD1 (6 bases). Germline CDR1 reads MGHRA; CDR2 reads YSYEKL. The ends were cut back, 0 bases at V and 3 bases at J, with 11 bases in the middle. This CDR3 comprises 15 residues. CDR3 region: CASSQDRGFHYGYTF. CDR3 DNA: TGCGCCAGCAGCCAAGATAGGGGGTTTCACTATGGCTACACCTTC.

This clone was observed a single time. V is TRBV5-1 and J is TRBJ2-2, with D possibly matching TRBD2 (5 bases). CDR3 size: 13 residues. Germline CDR1 is SGHRS and CDR2 is YFSETQ. V lost 5 bases and J 4 bases, leaving 9 bases between the germline ends. The CDR3 bases are TGCGCCAGCAGTTCCGAGGGCACCGGGGAGCTGTTTTTT. Translating gives CASSSEGTGELFF. The complete variable domain, with remaining parts taken from reference TRBV5-1 and TRBJ2-2, reads KAGVTQTPRYLIKTRGQQVTLSCSPISGHRSVSWYQQTPGQGLQFLFEYFSETQRNKGNFPGRFSGRQFSNSRSEMNVSTLELGDSALYLCASSSEGTGELFFGEGSRLTVL.

The gene calls are TRBV7-2 and TRBJ1-2, with D possibly TRBD1 on 5 matching bases. Germline assignment: CDR1 SGHTA and CDR2 FQGNSA. V dropped 8 bases and J dropped 3 bases, with 13 bases sitting between them. CDR3 length: 13 amino acids. DNA for the CDR3: TGTGCCAGCGCAGGCTTCAGGGACTATGGCTACACCTTC. Encoded protein: CASAGFRDYGYTF.

This clone was seen only a few times. The CDR3 sequence: CASSEFPRGQYEQYF. The CDR3 DNA reads as TGCGCCAGCAGTGAGTTCCCCAGGGGGCAGTACGAGCAGTACTTC. The chain combines TRBV10-1 with TRBJ2-7; 8 nucleotides agree with TRBD1. Per the germline V gene, CDR1 is WNHNN and CDR2 is SYGVQD (reference sequence). V gave up 1 base and J gave up 4 bases; unmatched junction bases: 6. The CDR3 is made up of 15 amino acids.

The V call is TRBV7-3, the J call TRBJ2-7, with TRBD1 as a possible D gene (6 bases). The V and J ends lost 2 bases and 3 bases respectively, with 14 bases between them. Germline lookup yields CDR1 SGHTA and CDR2 FQGTGA. This CDR3 contains 15 residues. Here the CDR3 reads CASSLSPGQGYEQYF. The CDR3 DNA reads TGTGCCAGCAGCTTATCCCCGGGACAAGGCTACGAGCAGTACTTC.

The V and J genes are TRBV15 and TRBJ1-2; 8 nucleotides agree with TRBD1. The CDR3 runs 15 residues. The V and J ends lost 5 bases and 0 bases, in that order; junction bases with no gene match: 5. Germline CDR1 and CDR2: LNHNV and YYDKDF (reference sequence). The CDR3 bases are TGTGCCACCAGCTCAGACAGGGGAACTAACTATGGCTACACCTTC. This gives the protein CATSSDRGTNYGYTF.

The rearrangement uses TRBV9 and TRBJ1-2; TRBD1 is a possible D gene (6 bases). With 3 bases removed from V and 7 bases from J, the gap between germline ends came to 16 bases. The V gene's germline CDR1 is SGDLS and CDR2 YYNGEE. The CDR3 spans 14 residues. The DNA of the CDR3 is TGTGCCAGCAGCGCTATAACAGGGATGGTTGGCTACACCTTC. This translates into CASSAITGMVGYTF.

In this sample, this clone turned up once. V and J are TRBV6-2 or TRBV6-3 and TRBJ2-5; 14 nucleotides match TRBD2. The V gene's germline CDR1 is MNHEY and CDR2 SVGEGT. J lost 5 bases, V lost 2 bases, and 13 bases had no gene match. There are 19 residues in the CDR3. The CDR3 spells CASSYLPGLAGGTGETQYF. In DNA form, the CDR3 reads TGTGCCAGCAGTTACCTACCAGGACTAGCGGGGGGCACCGGGGAGACCCAGTACTTC.

In DNA form, the CDR3 reads TGTGCCAGTAGTATAGATGGAGGTGCCAACGAGCAGTTCTTC. Its protein is CASSIDGGANEQFF. This chain connects TRBV19 to TRBJ2-1, with TRBD2 as a possible D gene (5 bases). Trimming took 0 bases from V and 10 from J, leaving 13 bases between them. Germline V CDR1 and CDR2: LNHDA, SQIVND (reference sequence). The CDR3 length is 14 residues.

The V and J genes are TRBV7-9 and TRBJ1-1; D not resolved. Germline V gene lookup returns CDR1 SEHNR and CDR2 FQNEAQ (reference sequence). This CDR3 contains 12 residues. V was cut by 2 bases and J by 11 bases, with 12 bases left in between. The CDR3 reads CASSLSLVGAFF. The CDR3 DNA reads as TGTGCCAGCAGCTTAAGCTTGGTGGGCGCTTTCTTT.

This clone was detected once. The CDR3 sequence: CAWSVRQGSSEKLFF. The CDR3 DNA reads as TGTGCCTGGAGTGTACGTCAGGGTTCGAGTGAAAAACTGTTTTTT. The chain links TRBV30 to TRBJ1-4; TRBD1 might be the D (5 bases). Per the germline V gene, CDR1 is GTSNPN and CDR2 is SVGIG (reference sequence). Between the trimmed V and J ends, which lost 0 bases and 7 bases, there was a span of 15 bases. The CDR3 runs 15 residues.

The chain combines TRBV7-3 with TRBJ2-7, with D perhaps TRBD2 (7 bases). The CDR3 loop spans 15 amino acids. Trimming cost V 2 bases and J 3 bases, with 14 bases left between them. Looked up from germline, CDR1 is SGHTA and CDR2 is FQGTGA. DNA of the CDR3: TGTGCCAGCAGCTTAGGGGGGGGCGGGGGCTACGAGCAGTACTTC. It is translated as CASSLGGGGGYEQYF. Filled out from reference TRBV7-3 and TRBJ2-7, the complete variable domain reads GAGVSQTPSNKVTEKGKYVELRCDPISGHTALYWYRQSLGQGPEFLIYFQGTGAADDSGLPNDRFFAVRPEGSVSTLKIQRTERGDSAVYLCASSLGGGGGYEQYFGPGTRLTVT.

As DNA, the CDR3 is TGTGCCAGCAGCTTAGGCCCGGGGAAACAAGAGACCCAGTACTTC. This translates into CASSLGPGKQETQYF. The chain joins TRBV7-6 to TRBJ2-5, with D possibly being TRBD2 (5 bases). CDR3 length: 15 amino acids. CDR1 and CDR2 (germline): SGHVS, FNYEAQ. Trimming cost V 1 base and J 2 bases, with 11 bases left between them.